The 25 T cell receptor beta chains below were found in one sample sequenced in a study of patients and donors after allogeneic stem cell transplantation. TCRdb fed the RT-PCR reads into MiXCR, producing one record per CDR3 protein. The sample shows around 150,000 distinct CDR3 sequences, about two fifths of them seen only once. Sequencing was performed on blood, either unsorted or a sorted T cell fraction (not recorded which). All receptors come from a human donor who was either an allogeneic HSCT recipient or a stem cell or donor lymphocyte infusion donor (not recorded which). It is not recorded whose cells these are; they may come from a transplant donor.

This chain joins TRBV12-3 or TRBV12-4 and TRBJ1-5; 7 nucleotides match TRBD1. V dropped 3 bases and J dropped 4; count of bases not matched to a gene: 3. The CDR3 is 14 residues long. The CDR3 DNA follows: TGTGCCAGCAGTTTCACCAGGGGGAATCAGCCCCAGCATTTT. Translating it yields CASSFTRGNQPQHF.

This chain uses TRBV12-3 or TRBV12-4 with TRBJ1-2; 7 bases fit TRBD1. The CDR3 runs 15 residues. Germline trimming cut 6 bases from V and 0 bases from J; bases unmatched to any gene: 7. CDR3 in DNA: TGTGCCAGCAGATCCGACAGGGCCGCTAACTATGGCTACACCTTC. Residues: CASRSDRAANYGYTF.

This clonotype was counted between two and nine times. The V and J genes are TRBV5-1 and TRBJ1-6, with TRBD1 matching over 9 bases. J gave up 6 bases and V 3 bases, and 7 bases lay outside the gene matches. Germline-derived CDR1 and CDR2 are SGHRS and YFSETQ. The CDR3 is made up of 16 amino acids. CDR3 nucleotide sequence: TGCGCCAGCAGCTCCGTACAGGGGGCTGGTAATTCACCCCTCCACTTT. Translation: CASSSVQGAGNSPLHF.

This clonotype came up many times. The genes are TRBV15 and TRBJ1-4; D not certain. The CDR3 contains 15 residues. V lost 1 base and J lost 8, with 14 bases in between. Germline CDR1 is LNHNV and CDR2 is YYDKDF (reference sequence). CDR3 region: CATSRVPALGEKLFF. The CDR3, as DNA: TGTGCCACCAGCAGAGTTCCGGCCCTTGGGGAAAAACTGTTTTTT.

The CDR3 DNA follows: TGTGCCAGCAGTTTATCGCCATTGACAGGGATTCAGCATTTT. Translation: CASSLSPLTGIQHF. This chain links TRBV27 with TRBJ1-5, with 7 bases aligning to TRBD1. Germline values: CDR1 MNHEY, CDR2 SMNVEV (reference sequence). J was trimmed by 13 bases and V by 0 bases; bases with no gene match: 9. The CDR3 consists of 14 residues.

This chain links TRBV29-1 with TRBJ2-5; TRBD2 is a possible D gene (6 bases). Deletions cut 4 bases from V and 5 bases from J, with 11 bases between. The CDR3 extends over 12 amino acids. Per germline, CDR1 SQVTM and CDR2 ANQGSEA. CDR3 loop: CSVGGGLETQYF. In DNA form, the CDR3 reads TGCAGCGTTGGCGGAGGGCTCGAGACCCAGTACTTC.

The chain has TRBV24-1 and TRBJ2-1; 7 nucleotides agree with TRBD1. V lost 4 bases and J lost 0; bases outside the gene matches: 5. Per germline, CDR1 KGHDR and CDR2 SFDVKD. The CDR3 length is 16 residues. The CDR3 DNA reads TGTGCCACCAGTGACAGACAGGGCAACTCCTACAATGAGCAGTTCTTC. Its translation: CATSDRQGNSYNEQFF.

J is TRBJ1-4 and V is TRBV5-6; possible D gene TRBD1, 6 bases. V was pared by 2 bases and J by 3 bases, with 11 bases between. The CDR3 loop spans 15 amino acids. Germline loops: CDR1 SGHDT, CDR2 YYEEEE. As DNA, the CDR3 is TGTGCCAGCAGCTTCTCCGGGACACCTAATGAAAAACTGTTTTTT. It specifies CASSFSGTPNEKLFF.

This sequence joins TRBV12-3 or TRBV12-4 and TRBJ2-5, with a tentative D call TRBD2 (6 bases). V was shortened by 5 bases and J by 4 bases, with 20 bases between the two germline ends. The CDR3 sequence is 16 residues long. CDR3 DNA: TGTGCCAGCAGTACCCGGGACTCCGGGGGATCAGAGACCCAGTACTTC. As protein: CASSTRDSGGSETQYF.

Details on this clonotype: One end of the junction fails to match germline, which may point to a read error. V usage is TRBV5-1 and J usage is TRBJ1-5; D unclear. Germline V gives CDR1 SGHRS, CDR2 YFSETQ. This CDR3 spans 14 amino acids. CDR3 DNA: TGCGCCAGCAGCCTCGGGGAGGGCAAACAGCCCCAGCATTTT. Protein sequence: CASSLGEGKQPQHF.

This clonotype was observed a single time. The V call is TRBV5-6, the J call TRBJ1-5; 9 nucleotides line up with TRBD1. CDR1 SGHDT and CDR2 YYEEEE come from the germline V gene. The J segment lost 5 bases and the V segment lost 1 base, leaving 13 bases of the junction unmatched. CDR3 length: 18 residues. The CDR3 DNA reads as TGTGCCAGCAGCTTGTCCGGGACAGGGCAAGGGAGGGATCAGCCCCAGCATTTT. Its protein is CASSLSGTGQGRDQPQHF.

This clonotype was seen a handful of times. The chain is built from TRBV7-6 and TRBJ1-6; D gene unclear. The V end was cut by 1 base, the J end by 0 bases, with 10 bases between. This CDR3 contains 17 residues. Per germline, CDR1 SGHVS and CDR2 FNYEAQ. The CDR3 reads CASSLDPRSSYNSPLHF. The DNA of the CDR3 is TGTGCCAGCAGCTTAGATCCTAGAAGCTCCTATAATTCACCCCTCCACTTT.

At least ten counts were recorded for this clonotype. The genes are TRBV12-3 or TRBV12-4 and TRBJ1-4; D ambiguous. This CDR3 has 15 amino acids. V was clipped by 4 bases and J by 6 bases, with 15 bases between them. The CDR3 nucleotides read TGTGCCAGCAGTTCCTCCAGATCGTGGGATGAAAAACTGTTTTTT. It translates to CASSSSRSWDEKLFF.

This clonotype came up a few times. The CDR3 bases are TGTGCCAGCAGCGTAACCGGACTAGCCCCTAGTGAGCAGTTCTTC. Its protein product is CASSVTGLAPSEQFF. The chain uses TRBV9 and TRBJ2-1; 8 nucleotides line up with TRBD2. The CDR3 runs 15 residues. V dropped 1 base and J dropped 9; count of bases not matched to a gene: 9. Germline V gene lookup returns CDR1 SGDLS and CDR2 YYNGEE.

The rearrangement uses TRBV12-3 or TRBV12-4 and TRBJ2-1; possibly TRBD2 for D (7 bases). V was cut by 1 base and J by 9 bases, with 13 bases left in between. This CDR3 region has 14 residues. The CDR3 protein is CASSLVGGPGEQFF. DNA of the CDR3: TGTGCCAGCAGTTTAGTCGGGGGGCCCGGTGAGCAGTTCTTC.

The V and J genes are TRBV7-2 and TRBJ1-4, with TRBD1 identical over 8 bases. The CDR3 has 15 residues. Trimming cost V 5 bases and J 7 bases; bases outside gene matches: 9. Germline loops: CDR1 SGHTA, CDR2 FQGNSA. The CDR3, as DNA: TGTGCCAGCAGCGCCAACAGGGGGATCCTTGAAAAACTGTTTTTT. Its translation is CASSANRGILEKLFF.

V and J are TRBV12-3 or TRBV12-4 and TRBJ2-1; D gene unclear. The CDR3 runs to 11 residues. Trimming left V 5 bases short and J 6 bases short, with 5 bases between. The CDR3 DNA is TGTGCCAGCAGTCTTACCAATGAGCAGTTCTTC. Translation: CASSLTNEQFF.

This clonotype has just a few counts. The J gene is TRBJ1-2, the V gene TRBV2; D not resolved. The CDR3 covers 15 residues. The germline gives CDR1 SNHLY, CDR2 FYNNEI. Trimming took 3 bases from V and 4 from J, leaving 15 bases between them. The CDR3 DNA is TGTGCCAGCAGTGACGACCGTAGGATGCTCTATGGCTACACCTTC. This codes for CASSDDRRMLYGYTF.

The CDR3 region is CATGSRASTDTQYF. In nucleotides, the CDR3 is TGTGCCACCGGGTCGAGGGCGAGCACAGATACGCAGTATTTT. This rearrangement joins TRBV24-1 to TRBJ2-3; TRBD2 might be the D (5 bases). Germline loops: CDR1 KGHDR, CDR2 SFDVKD. The CDR3 is made up of 14 amino acids. Trimming cost V 9 bases and J 0 bases, with 12 bases left between them.

This clonotype was seen more than once but under ten times. This sequence joins TRBV7-2 and TRBJ1-3; D gene uncertain. The CDR3 contains 14 residues. With 9 bases removed from V and 3 bases from J, the gap between germline ends came to 15 bases. CDR1 and CDR2 (germline): SGHTA, FQGNSA. This CDR3 reads CASGRGGSGNTIYF. The DNA for the CDR3 is TGTGCCAGTGGGCGGGGAGGAAGTGGAAACACCATATATTTT.

This clonotype was seen more than once but under ten times. V and J are TRBV29-1 and TRBJ2-7; D gene ambiguous. CDR1 SQVTM and CDR2 ANQGSEA come from the germline V gene. The CDR3 extends over 12 amino acids. The ends were cut back, 2 bases at V and 2 bases at J, with 7 bases in the middle. CDR3 in DNA: TGCAGCGTTGAACTGGGGACCTACGAGCAGTACTTC. It codes for CSVELGTYEQYF.

This chain links TRBV10-3 with TRBJ2-5; D gene uncertain. Germline assignment: CDR1 ENHRY and CDR2 SYGVKD. V was clipped by 0 bases and J by 3 bases, with 2 bases between them. CDR3 size: 12 residues. The CDR3 sequence: CAISESEETQYF. CDR3 DNA sequence: TGTGCCATCAGTGAGTCTGAAGAGACCCAGTACTTC.

The chain links TRBV20-1 to TRBJ2-2; no firm D call. Trimming removed 0 bases at V and 5 bases at J, with 4 bases between. There are 12 residues in the CDR3. Germline loops: CDR1 DFQATT, CDR2 SNEGSKA (reference sequence). The CDR3 spells CSARETTGELFF. The CDR3 DNA reads as TGCAGTGCTAGAGAGACGACCGGGGAGCTGTTTTTT.

In this sample, this clonotype turned up a few times. The chain uses TRBV7-3 and TRBJ1-6; D possibly corresponds to TRBD1 (5 bases). The CDR3 spans 16 residues. Germline lookup yields CDR1 SGHTA and CDR2 FQGTGA. The ends were cut back, 0 bases at V and 0 bases at J, with 6 bases in the middle. The CDR3 reads CASSLTGTSYNSPLHF. CDR3 DNA sequence: TGTGCCAGCAGCTTAACAGGGACCTCCTATAATTCACCCCTCCACTTT.

The genes are TRBV2 and TRBJ1-1, with TRBD1 identical over 10 bases. Germline CDR1 and CDR2: SNHLY and FYNNEI. The CDR3 is 11 amino acids. After removal of 10 bases from V and 7 bases from J, the junction contained 3 bases not matched to a gene. CDR3 DNA: TGTGCCAACGGGGACAGGGGTGAAGCTTTCTTT. Protein: CANGDRGEAFF. Variable domain in full (rest from reference TRBV2 and TRBJ1-1): EPEVTQTPSHQVTQMGQEVILRCVPISNHLYFYWYRQILGQKVEFLVSFYNNEISEKSEIFDDQFSVERPDGSNFTLKIRSTKLEDSAMYFCANGDRGEAFFGQGTRLTVV.